The 5 T cell receptor beta chains below were found in one sample sequenced in a study of cytomegalovirus exposure and HLA in healthy donors. Primers included in the PCR were 60 Vbeta and 13 Jbeta primers. The method was immunoSEQ multiplex PCR; TCRdb's version includes in-frame clones alone and lacks a portion of them. The sample has roughly 230,000 clones; about nine tenths are singletons. Sequencing used PBMCs. The source of these receptors is a girl aged 2 to 10 in good health and CMV-seronegative.

V and J are TRBV10-3 and TRBJ1-4; 10 bases agree with TRBD1. The J segment lost 8 bases and the V segment lost 5 bases, leaving 5 bases of the junction unmatched. The CDR3 extends over 14 amino acids. Germline CDR1 reads ENHRY; CDR2 reads SYGVKD. The CDR3 is CAISLGTGAEKLFF. Here the CDR3 DNA reads TGTGCCATCAGTCTCGGGACAGGGGCGGAAAAACTGTTTTTT.

The V call is TRBV6-6, the J call TRBJ2-7; the D gene is possibly TRBD2 (5 bases). This CDR3 contains 12 residues. Germline CDR1 and CDR2: MNHNY and SVGAGI (reference sequence). Trimming stripped 10 bases from V and 3 bases from J, with 13 bases between. The CDR3 bases are TGTGCCACCCTTCGGGGAGACTACGAGCAGTACTTC. Encoded protein: CATLRGDYEQYF.

The chain employs TRBV5-1 and TRBJ2-1; weak D call: TRBD2 (7 bases). The germline gives CDR1 SGHRS, CDR2 YFSETQ. The CDR3 runs to 17 residues. V gave up 2 bases and J gave up 2 bases, with 17 bases separating them. In DNA, the CDR3 is TGCGCCAGCAGCTTAGCCCGCCTGGGGGGGCCCTACAATGAGCAGTTCTTC. It is translated as CASSLARLGGPYNEQFF.

A single count supports this clone. This chain links TRBV5-4 with TRBJ2-6; a weak D match, TRBD1 (5 bases). The CDR3 runs to 18 residues. Germline CDR1 is SGHNT and CDR2 is YYREEE (reference sequence). Trimming took off 1 base at V and 0 bases at J, with 14 bases between the two ends. CDR3 DNA: TGTGCCAGCAGCTTGACTGCAGGGCTTGTCTCTGGGGCCAACGTCCTGACTTTC. This sequence encodes CASSLTAGLVSGANVLTF.

The V gene is TRBV10-3, the J gene TRBJ2-7; a weak D match, TRBD2 (5 bases). The CDR3 is 14 residues long. Trimming took off 6 bases at V and 0 bases at J, with 12 bases between the two ends. Germline assignment: CDR1 ENHRY and CDR2 SYGVKD. The CDR3 DNA reads as TGTGCCATCAGCGAGGAGGCTAGCTCCTACGAGCAGTACTTC. Residues: CAISEEASSYEQYF.